This is a list of T cell receptor beta chains from one sample in a study of T-cell reconstitution after alpha-beta-depleted transplantation in children. TCRdb independently ran MiXCR on the PCR reads; one entry per CDR3 protein. The data contain around 96,000 distinct CDR3 sequences, 9% to 15% of them singletons. The sample consisted of PBMCs from the stem cell graft donor, taken from the stem cell graft. These receptor sequences come from a human donor who donated a stem cell graft to a child with inherited bone marrow failure. Each CDR3 is given with its conserved first and last residue. The D gene is left open where the match is weak. Clone size, where shown, is once, few, many, or a class for clones that have expanded.

D: -; J: TRBJ2-1; size: many; V: TRBV20-1; DNA: TGCAGTGCTAGAAGGGGCTCCTACAATGAGCAGTTCTTC; CDR3: CSARRGSYNEQFF
D: -; J: TRBJ2-3; size: -; V: TRBV4-3; DNA: TGCGCCAGCAGCCAAGCGGGAGAAGGAGGAGATACGCAGTATTTT; CDR3: CASSQAGEGGDTQYF
D: -; J: TRBJ2-7; size: many; V: TRBV27; DNA: TGTGCCAGCAAATGGGGAGGAAGCAACGAGCAGTACTTC; CDR3: CASKWGGSNEQYF
D: -; J: TRBJ1-2; size: many; V: TRBV20-1; DNA: TGCAGTGCCTGGCTCTATGGCTACACCTTC; CDR3: CSAWLYGYTF
D: -; J: TRBJ2-7; size: few; V: TRBV7-8; DNA: TGTGCCAGCAGCCCGTCCGACAGGAGCGAGCAGTACTTC; CDR3: CASSPSDRSEQYF
D: -; J: TRBJ2-7; size: -; V: TRBV5-1; DNA: TGCGCCAGCAGCCCAGGGCCTCCTGACGAGCAGTACTTC; CDR3: CASSPGPPDEQYF
D: -; J: TRBJ1-1; size: -; V: TRBV12-3/TRBV12-4; DNA: TGTGCCAGCAGTTTAAGTAGAGGGTCAGATGAAGCTTTCTTT; CDR3: CASSLSRGSDEAFF
D: -; J: TRBJ1-6; size: -; V: TRBV30; DNA: TGTGCCTGGAGCCTAGTGGAGTCCCCTTCACCCCTCCACTTT; CDR3: CAWSLVESPSPLHF
D: TRBD1; J: TRBJ2-1; size: many; V: TRBV5-1; DNA: TGCGCCAGCAGCTACGACGGGACAGGACTGTTCTTC; CDR3: CASSYDGTGLFF
D: TRBD2; J: TRBJ2-2; size: -; V: TRBV15; DNA: TGTGCCACCAGCCGATTGGGGACTAGGCTTACCGGGGAGCCGTTTTTT; CDR3: CATSRLGTRLTGEPFF
D: -; J: TRBJ1-6; size: few; V: TRBV6-2/TRBV6-3; DNA: TGTGCCAGCACCCCGGGATCGGGGAATTCACCCCTCCACTTT; CDR3: CASTPGSGNSPLHF
D: -; J: TRBJ2-1; size: many; V: TRBV18; DNA: TGTGCCAGCTCACCTGGGACCTTACAGGAGCAGTTCTTC; CDR3: CASSPGTLQEQFF
D: TRBD1; J: TRBJ2-1; size: many; V: TRBV28; DNA: TGTGCCAGCAGTTTCGGGACAGGGGCCCTCGTCTACAATGAGCAGTTCTTC; CDR3: CASSFGTGALVYNEQFF
D: TRBD2; J: TRBJ2-5; size: many; V: TRBV15; DNA: TGTGCCACCAGCGCCCAGGGAGGGGAGACCCAGTACTTC; CDR3: CATSAQGGETQYF
D: -; J: TRBJ2-1; size: many; V: TRBV5-1; DNA: TGCGCCAGCAGCTTTTCGGGAACCTACAATGAGCAGTTCTTC; CDR3: CASSFSGTYNEQFF
D: -; J: TRBJ1-1; size: few; V: TRBV7-2; DNA: TGTGCCAGCAGCCCTCGATCTGAAGGGGCTGGTAGGGCTTTCTTT; CDR3: CASSPRSEGAGRAFF
D: TRBD1; J: TRBJ1-5; size: many; V: TRBV2; DNA: TGTGCCAGCAGTGAGTGGGCAGGGGGCTTCAATCAGCCCCAGCATTTT; CDR3: CASSEWAGGFNQPQHF
D: TRBD1; J: TRBJ1-1; size: many; V: TRBV4-2; DNA: TGTGCCAGCAGCCCAGACAGGGACACTGAAGCTTTCTTT; CDR3: CASSPDRDTEAFF
D: TRBD2; J: TRBJ2-1; size: many; V: TRBV7-9; DNA: TGTGCCAGCAGCTTAGCGGGCGGGAGGGGCGGTGAGCAGTTCTTC; CDR3: CASSLAGGRGGEQFF
D: -; J: TRBJ2-1; size: -; V: TRBV19; DNA: TGTGCCAGTAGTATAGGGACTACCTACAATGAGCGGTTCTTC; CDR3: CASSIGTTYNERFF